Shown below are 7 T cell receptor beta chains from a single sample sequenced in a study of glioma-infiltrating T cells listed by TCRdb under 2016. Sequencing instrument: Illumina MiSeq. The iRepertoire nested amplicon-rescue multiplex PCR (arm-PCR) platform was used to amplify TCR alpha and beta CDR3 regions from RNA. TCRdb's own reprocessing of the public reads used fastp at Q25 and MiXCR and kept productive beta chains. Each CDR3 protein appears once, grouped with its most common genes and DNA. This sample holds 160,000 or so distinct CDR3 sequences; around 42% were observed only once. The top ten constitute roughly 5.2% of the sample. Specimen: glioma tissue, nonneoplastic brain tissue, or PBMCs (not recorded which). These TCRs come from a human donor with low-grade glioma or glioblastoma, undergoing nonglioma brain surgery, or in good health (not recorded which).

This clonotype appeared a few times. The genes are TRBV3-1 and TRBJ1-1; 9 nucleotides match TRBD1. The length of the CDR3 is 15 residues. The V gene's germline CDR1 is LGHDT and CDR2 YNNKEL (reference sequence). V shed 4 bases and J 0 bases; nucleotides not matched to a gene: 3. The CDR3, as DNA: TGTGCCAGCAGCCGGGGGACAGGGTTGAACACTGAAGCTTTCTTT. This codes for CASSRGTGLNTEAFF.

This clonotype was seen at least ten times. The chain links TRBV25-1 to TRBJ2-1, with 7 bases that match TRBD1. Germline values: CDR1 MGHDK, CDR2 SYGVNS. This CDR3 comprises 14 residues. V trimming: 8 bases; J trimming: 7 bases; junction bases outside the gene matches: 11. CDR3 loop: CASGGQSGWNEQFF. As DNA, the CDR3 is TGTGCCAGCGGGGGACAGTCGGGGTGGAATGAGCAGTTCTTC.

The V call is TRBV6-5, the J call TRBJ2-1; the D gene could be TRBD1 or TRBD2 (6 bases each). Germline V gene sequence: CDR1 MNHEY, CDR2 SVGAGI. V was pared by 0 bases and J by 8 bases, with 11 bases between. The length of the CDR3 is 14 residues. The CDR3 bases are TGTGCCAGCAGTTACTCGGGGGGCTCGGATGAGCAGTTCTTC. Amino acids: CASSYSGGSDEQFF.

CDR3 bases: TGTGCCAGCAGATTAGGAGGACTAGCGGGAGTCAAAAATGAGCAGTTCTTC. Translating gives CASRLGGLAGVKNEQFF. The rearrangement uses TRBV15 and TRBJ2-1; 13 bases are a match to TRBD2. J gave up 7 bases and V 10 bases, and 16 bases lay outside the gene matches. The CDR3 contains 17 residues. Per the germline V gene, CDR1 is LNHNV and CDR2 is YYDKDF (reference sequence). Using reference TRBV15 and TRBJ2-1 for the parts outside the CDR3, the full variable domain is DAMVIQNPRYQVTQFGKPVTLSCSQTLNHNVMYWYQQKSSQAPKLLFHYYDKDFNNEADTPDNFQSRRPNTSFCFLDIRSPGLGDTAMYLCASRLGGLAGVKNEQFFGPGTRLTVL.

Many counts were recorded for this clonotype. The chain couples TRBV25-1 to TRBJ1-5; D not resolved. The V gene lost 3 bases and the J gene lost 7 bases, with 10 bases spanning the gap. This CDR3 comprises 13 residues. The germline V gene encodes CDR1 MGHDK and CDR2 SYGVNS. The CDR3 protein is CASSDGVWQPQHF. In nucleotides, the CDR3 is TGTGCCAGCAGTGATGGGGTTTGGCAGCCCCAGCATTTT.

This clonotype was seen more than once but under ten times. V gene TRBV29-1 combines with J gene TRBJ2-3; D gene uncertain. CDR3 length: 13 residues. Germline V lookup: CDR1 SQVTM, CDR2 ANQGSEA. The ends were cut back, 4 bases at V and 3 bases at J, with 11 bases in the middle. CDR3 protein: CSVASVGTDTQYF. The CDR3 DNA follows: TGCAGCGTTGCCAGCGTTGGGACAGATACGCAGTATTTT.

The rearrangement joins TRBV29-1 to TRBJ2-2, with D possibly matching TRBD2 (7 bases). V was shortened by 8 bases and J by 3 bases, with 13 bases between the two germline ends. Germline assignment: CDR1 SQVTM and CDR2 ANQGSEA. The CDR3 contains 13 residues. The CDR3 protein is CSWGGGDTGELFF. The CDR3 DNA follows: TGCAGCTGGGGGGGGGGCGACACCGGGGAGCTGTTTTTT.